The 22 T cell receptor beta chains listed next were all sequenced from one sample in a study of T cells in localized non-small cell lung cancer. The table came from immunoSEQ multiplex PCR; TCRdb's copy has only in-frame clones and leaves some out. The repertoire includes under 40,000 clones, approximately 81% of them detected once, and about 40% sits in the top ten. The input for sequencing was peripheral blood, taken before any cancer treatment. The source of these receptors is a male donor at least 60 years old with stage II squamous cell lung carcinoma.

The chain links TRBV5-1 to TRBJ2-3; 11 bases fit TRBD2. Losses at the gene ends were 7 bases for V and 5 bases for J; bases not matched to a gene: 6. Germline assignment: CDR1 SGHRS and CDR2 YFSETQ. The CDR3 sequence is 14 residues long. The CDR3 DNA reads as TGCGCCAGCGGAACTAGCGGGGGTAAAGATACGCAGTATTTT. This gives the protein CASGTSGGKDTQYF.

This clone was recorded a few times. V usage is TRBV10-3 and J usage is TRBJ2-3; D gene uncertain. CDR1 is ENHRY and CDR2 is SYGVKD in the germline V gene. V was clipped by 3 bases and J by 1 base, with 14 bases between them. CDR3 length: 16 residues. The CDR3 protein is CAISDPGRAGTDTQYF. DNA of the CDR3: TGTGCCATCAGTGACCCCGGAAGGGCCGGCACAGATACGCAGTATTTT.

The CDR3 bases are TGCAGCGCTGGACAGGGACTAGATACGCAGTATTTT. Protein sequence: CSAGQGLDTQYF. This chain joins TRBV29-1 and TRBJ2-3; 8 nucleotides align to TRBD1. Germline V gene lookup returns CDR1 SQVTM and CDR2 ANQGSEA. The CDR3 length is 12 residues. V trimming: 7 bases; J trimming: 5 bases; junction bases outside the gene matches: 5.

This clone was seen only a few times. This chain joins TRBV9 and TRBJ2-2; 7 nucleotides align to TRBD1. J was trimmed by 4 bases and V by 4 bases; bases with no gene match: 16. This CDR3 is 18 amino acids long. Germline V gene data show CDR1 as SGDLS and CDR2 as YYNGEE. This chain's CDR3 is CASSLRQGGSTFTGELFF. The CDR3 region has the DNA TGTGCCAGCAGCTTACGACAGGGTGGATCCACTTTCACCGGGGAGCTGTTTTTT. Based on the CDR3 plus reference TRBV9 and TRBJ2-2, the full variable domain is DSGVTQTPKHLITATGQRVTLRCSPRSGDLSVYWYQQSLDQGLQFLIQYYNGEERAKGNILERFSAQQFPDLHSELNLSSLELGDSALYFCASSLRQGGSTFTGELFFGEGSRLTVL.

This chain uses TRBV25-1 with TRBJ2-2; D may match TRBD1 or TRBD2 (7 bases each). The CDR3 length is 18 residues. The germline V and J ends were trimmed by 6 bases and 0 bases, with 20 bases remaining between them. Germline loops: CDR1 MGHDK, CDR2 SYGVNS. The CDR3 protein is CASRAFPGGQANTGELFF. The CDR3, as DNA: TGTGCCAGCAGGGCTTTCCCGGGAGGACAGGCGAACACCGGGGAGCTGTTTTTT.

This clone was recorded a few times. The V call is TRBV27, the J call TRBJ1-2, with D unresolved. Germline CDR1 MNHEY, CDR2 SMNVEV (reference sequence). Between the trimmed V and J ends, which lost 0 bases and 5 bases, there was a span of 7 bases. CDR3 length equals 13 residues. CDR3: CASSLSLGYGYTF. The CDR3 DNA follows: TGTGCCAGCAGTTTATCGTTGGGGTATGGCTACACCTTC.

The chain couples TRBV9 to TRBJ2-1; 8 bases agree with TRBD2. The ends lost 5 bases at V and 5 bases at J; junction bases unmatched: 9. Germline V lookup: CDR1 SGDLS, CDR2 YYNGEE. The CDR3 runs 15 residues. CDR3 protein: CASRPGAGANNEQFF. The CDR3 region has the DNA TGTGCCAGCAGGCCAGGAGCGGGAGCTAACAATGAGCAGTTCTTC.

The J gene is TRBJ2-1, the V gene TRBV6-5; 10 nucleotides agree with TRBD2. There are 15 residues in the CDR3. CDR1 is MNHEY, CDR2 SVGAGI, per germline. V dropped 3 bases and J dropped 6; count of bases not matched to a gene: 5. The CDR3 bases are TGTGCCAGCAGTTATATAGCGGGAGGCATCAATGAGCAGTTCTTC. Translation: CASSYIAGGINEQFF.

V and J are TRBV27 and TRBJ2-3; D gene unclear. CDR1 is MNHEY and CDR2 is SMNVEV in the germline V gene (reference sequence). Between the trimmed V and J ends, which lost 2 bases and 3 bases, there was a span of 3 bases. This CDR3 contains 12 residues. CDR3 coding DNA: TGTGCCAGCAGTTTAGGAACAGATACGCAGTATTTT. It translates to CASSLGTDTQYF.

In its sample, this clone was seen a few times. V gene TRBV4-2 combines with J gene TRBJ2-1; 14 nucleotides match TRBD2. This CDR3 region has 17 residues. The V segment lost 3 bases and the J segment 8 bases; nucleotides outside the gene matches: 9. Germline V gene sequence: CDR1 LGHNA, CDR2 YNFKEQ. The DNA for the CDR3 is TGTGCCAGCAGCCACCTAGGGACTAGCGGGAGTTCATATGAGCAGTTCTTC. Amino acid sequence: CASSHLGTSGSSYEQFF.

This chain joins TRBV30 and TRBJ1-4; D possibly corresponds to TRBD1 (6 bases). Germline CDR1 is GTSNPN and CDR2 is SVGIG (reference sequence). Trimming pared 2 bases from V and 8 bases from J, leaving 9 bases between. The CDR3 covers 12 residues. The CDR3 sequence: CAWSTQGEKLFF. CDR3 DNA sequence: TGTGCCTGGAGTACCCAGGGGGAAAAACTGTTTTTT.

The V gene is TRBV29-1, the J gene TRBJ1-5, with a possible D match to TRBD1 (6 bases). There are 15 residues in the CDR3. The germline gives CDR1 SQVTM, CDR2 ANQGSEA. The CDR3 bases are TGCACCGTCGGGCAGGGGAAAAATAGCAATCAGCCCCAGCATTTT. As protein: CTVGQGKNSNQPQHF.

The chain has TRBV14 and TRBJ2-5; D possibly matches TRBD1 or TRBD2 (6 bases each). V gave up 2 bases and J gave up 4 bases, with 20 bases separating them. Germline V gene data show CDR1 as SGHDN and CDR2 as FVKESK. CDR3 length: 17 residues. Written as DNA, the CDR3 is TGTGCCAGCAGCCAATCCGGAGGGCAGGGGAGACTAGAGACCCAGTACTTC. Protein sequence: CASSQSGGQGRLETQYF.

CDR3 amino acids: CASSLGHEAFF. CDR3 bases: TGTGCCAGCAGCTTAGGACATGAAGCTTTCTTT. The V call is TRBV5-6, the J call TRBJ1-1, with D perhaps matching TRBD1 (5 bases). Trimming took off 2 bases at V and 7 bases at J, with 6 bases between the two ends. The germline gives CDR1 SGHDT, CDR2 YYEEEE. The CDR3 has 11 amino acids.

The rearrangement links TRBV9 to TRBJ2-1; D may match TRBD1 or TRBD2 (5 bases each). This CDR3 has 14 amino acids. CDR1 is SGDLS, CDR2 YYNGEE, per germline. V was clipped by 3 bases and J by 5 bases, with 12 bases between them. The CDR3 sequence is CASSGGLGDNEQFF. As DNA, the CDR3 is TGTGCCAGCAGCGGAGGACTGGGGGACAATGAGCAGTTCTTC.

This chain joins TRBV7-6 and TRBJ2-1, with 7 bases that match TRBD1. The V and J ends lost 2 bases and 6 bases, in that order; junction bases with no gene match: 4. The germline V gene has CDR1 SGHVS and CDR2 FNYEAQ. This CDR3 has 14 amino acids. CDR3 nucleotide sequence: TGTGCCAGCAGCTTATTTCCAGGGGGCAATGAGCAGTTCTTC. It encodes CASSLFPGGNEQFF. The full variable domain, in which reference TRBV7-6 and TRBJ2-1 provide the parts outside the CDR3, is GAGVSQSPRYKVTKRGQDVALRCDPISGHVSLYWYRQALGQGPEFLTYFNYEAQQDKSGLPNDRFSAERPEGSISTLTIQRTEQRDSAMYRCASSLFPGGNEQFFGPGTRLTVL.

This chain uses TRBV29-1 with TRBJ2-7; maybe TRBD2 (6 bases). Per the germline V gene, CDR1 is SQVTM and CDR2 is ANQGSEA. Trimming took 6 bases from V and 3 from J, leaving 15 bases between them. This CDR3 contains 13 residues. The CDR3, as DNA: TGCAGCGTCTATGGGTGGGGGGACTACGAGCAGTACTTC. Its translation: CSVYGWGDYEQYF.

V usage is TRBV7-3 and J usage is TRBJ1-2; TRBD1 matches 10 bases. The junction had 10 bases not matched to a gene; V was cut back by 2 bases and J by 7 bases. CDR1 SGHTA and CDR2 FQGTGA come from the germline V gene. The CDR3 sequence is 16 residues long. CDR3 protein: CASSLDRDRGTGGYTF. The CDR3 DNA reads as TGTGCCAGCAGCTTAGACCGGGACAGGGGAACTGGTGGCTACACCTTC.

The V call is TRBV6-1, the J call TRBJ2-7, with 10 bases aligning to TRBD1. The CDR3 runs to 14 residues. Germline CDR1 reads MNHNS; CDR2 reads SASEGT. Trimming at V came to 5 bases and at J to 0 bases, leaving 1 base not matched to a gene. The CDR3 spells CASSRDRGSYEQYF. CDR3 DNA: TGTGCCAGCAGTAGGGACAGGGGCTCCTACGAGCAGTACTTC.

DNA of the CDR3: TGTGCCAGCCGCCCTGCGGGGACGCACTACGAGCAGTACTTC. This sequence encodes CASRPAGTHYEQYF. The chain recombines TRBV6-6 with TRBJ2-7; possibly TRBD2 for D (6 bases). The CDR3 runs to 14 residues. Germline values: CDR1 MNHNY, CDR2 SVGAGI (reference sequence). V was pared by 8 bases and J by 3 bases, with 17 bases between.

This chain links TRBV5-1 with TRBJ2-1; TRBD1 matches 9 bases. V shed 2 bases, J shed 7 bases, and the junction held 4 bases outside the gene matches. This CDR3 has 14 residues. CDR1 SGHRS and CDR2 YFSETQ come from the germline V gene. CDR3 protein: CASSFRQGVNEQFF. In nucleotides, the CDR3 is TGCGCCAGCAGCTTCAGACAGGGGGTTAATGAGCAGTTCTTC.

V gene TRBV6-1 combines with J gene TRBJ2-7; 7 bases align to TRBD1. The CDR3 covers 15 residues. CDR1 is MNHNS and CDR2 is SASEGT in the germline V gene. Trimming cost V 6 bases and J 2 bases; bases outside gene matches: 10. In DNA form, the CDR3 reads TGTGCCAGCAGCACCCGCGGCCAGGGGGCCTACGAGCAGTACTTC. Translated: CASSTRGQGAYEQYF.